This T cell receptor (beta chain) derives from a study of blood T cell repertoires in COVID-19. Across the study: Sample material is recorded as cDNA or gDNA derived from T cells, B-cell-depleted T cells, or PBMCs.

Sequencing used immunoSEQ multiplex PCR; TCRdb keeps in-frame clones, though not all of them. The sample records tens of thousands of clones, about 81% being singletons. From germline, CDR1 is ENHRY and CDR2 SYGVKD. The junction had 2 bases not matched to a gene; V was cut back by 0 bases and J by 8 bases. The CDR3 consists of 13 residues. Followed longitudinally, the Seattle patients had been enrolled during active infection. The specimen was peripheral blood. The receptor was isolated from a man in his sixties with COVID-19, enrolled during active disease. This chain connects TRBV10-3 to TRBJ1-2; 8 bases line up with TRBD1. CDR3 in DNA: TGTGCCATCAGTGAGTCGACAGGGGTCGGCTACACCTTC. Its protein is CAISESTGVGYTF.